The clone carrying this T cell receptor beta chain was seen repeatedly, ten times or more. Its antigen is not known. TCRdb used MiXCR to reprocess the 5' RACE reads, holding one entry per CDR3 protein. The repertoire includes a few hundred thousand distinct CDR3 sequences, approximately 13% of them detected once, and roughly 7% sits in the top ten. This entry belongs to a study of identical twins. Study-wide results and caveats: The study based its conclusions on cross-sectional statistical analysis and did not follow the same donors. Out-of-frame alpha sequences shared between twins exhibited an excess of low generation probability. A lower insertion count was a feature of abundant cord blood beta clonotypes, with no such feature in memory repertoires.

The germline gives CDR1 SQVTM, CDR2 ANQGSEA. Trimming cost V 3 bases and J 0 bases, with 10 bases left between them. This CDR3 spans 14 amino acids. The same data also went into a second study, on yellow fever vaccine responses in identical twins.

This clonotype was obtained from a woman aged 18-29 years in good health. Sequencing was carried out using CD8+ T cells sorted from blood. The gene calls are TRBV29-1 and TRBJ2-3; D remains unclear. The CDR3 nucleotides are TGCAGCGTTGATGAGAGGTCAAGCACAGATACGCAGTATTTT. Translation: CSVDERSSTDTQYF.